This is a list of T cell receptor beta chains from one sample in a study of cytomegalovirus exposure and HLA in healthy donors. Only in-frame clones appear in the TCRdb table, and some are missing; sequencing was by immunoSEQ multiplex PCR. The table lists 110,000 or so clones, 82% of them singletons. The specimen sequenced was PBMCs. The source is a woman aged 18-29 years in good health and CMV-seronegative. CDR3s include the opening cysteine and the closing phenylalanine or tryptophan. A D gene is named only where the DNA matches it firmly. Clone size is shown for a subset of rows, as once, few, many or a class of expanded clone.

D	size	V	J	CDR3
-	-	TRBV12-5	TRBJ2-2	CASGLDQPLRVNTGELFF
-	-	TRBV4-2	TRBJ1-1	CASSQVPMDSMNTEAFF
-	-	TRBV18	TRBJ1-2	CASSLKGVFSGYTF
-	-	TRBV15	TRBJ2-5	CATSRGRAQETQYF
-	-	TRBV14	TRBJ2-2	CASSQVRQNTGELFF
-	-	TRBV25-1	TRBJ2-2	CASSVQGSTGELFF
-	-	TRBV4-1	TRBJ1-2	CASSLRTANYGYTF
-	-	TRBV7-8	TRBJ1-6	CASSLASVDNSPLHF
TRBD1	-	TRBV4-1	TRBJ1-3	CASSRGSGQGGNTIYF
TRBD1	once	TRBV6-5	TRBJ1-5	CASSRDRGRQPQHF
-	-	TRBV2	TRBJ1-3	CASSEFLSGNTIYF
-	-	TRBV29-1	TRBJ2-3	CSVERGNSNTDTQYF
TRBD1	-	TRBV10-2	TRBJ1-1	CASRYGQENTEAFF
TRBD1	few	TRBV5-4	TRBJ1-3	CASSAGQGDSGNTIYF
TRBD2	-	TRBV6-1	TRBJ2-5	CASSVTSGRQETQYF
-	-	TRBV20-1	TRBJ1-2	CSGSGDYGYTF
-	-	TRBV19	TRBJ1-4	CASTPRARRSRGEKLFF
-	-	TRBV11-3	TRBJ1-1	CASSLNGGRGKVNEAFF
TRBD1	-	TRBV6-1	TRBJ1-5	CASSRDRGYYQPQHF
TRBD1	-	TRBV6-6	TRBJ2-1	CASSYRGTGIDNEQFF
-	-	TRBV27	TRBJ1-5	CASSLWGQPQHF
TRBD1	-	TRBV6-1	TRBJ2-2	CASNTGGAGGGELFF
-	-	TRBV18	TRBJ1-1	CASSPKGASGLVFF
-	few	TRBV6-6	TRBJ1-1	CASSRTENTEAFF
-	-	TRBV7-9	TRBJ2-3	CASSLAPGTDTQYF
-	-	TRBV7-6	TRBJ1-1	CASSPRGGWGNTEAFF
-	-	TRBV28	TRBJ1-5	CASSLLERSQPQHF
-	-	TRBV28	TRBJ1-1	CASRARGTEAFF
TRBD1	-	TRBV4-1	TRBJ1-2	CASSQEFSDRVGGDRDGYTF
TRBD1	-	TRBV6-1	TRBJ1-1	CASSGRGHHTEAFF
-	-	TRBV27	TRBJ2-6	CASRDMGTNVLTF
-	-	TRBV28	TRBJ1-4	CATSTPANEKLFF
TRBD2	-	TRBV6-4	TRBJ2-1	CASSPSGGAGNEQFF
TRBD2	-	TRBV18	TRBJ2-5	CASWTSGQETQYF
-	few	TRBV28	TRBJ2-1	CASSLPVRQTPFF
TRBD1	-	TRBV7-2	TRBJ2-7	CASSLALFGDRVSEQYF
TRBD2	-	TRBV4-2	TRBJ2-7	CASSQAAGGPYEQYF
TRBD1	-	TRBV5-1	TRBJ1-4	CASSPGQVVGNEKLFF
-	-	TRBV4-2	TRBJ1-5	CASSQDFQGEPPQHF
-	-	TRBV19	TRBJ1-2	CASSIRGDYGYTF
-	-	TRBV19	TRBJ1-1	CASSITGAGITEAFF
TRBD1	-	TRBV27	TRBJ1-1	CASSSFGTGGAEAFF
-	-	TRBV6-1	TRBJ1-1	CAGGVGMNTEAFF
-	-	TRBV11-3	TRBJ2-1	CASSSSGTNSYNEQFF
-	few	TRBV12-5	TRBJ2-5	CASGGPLQETQYF
-	-	TRBV28	TRBJ1-2	CASTTGQYGYTF
-	few	TRBV10-1	TRBJ1-1	CASSHGGKSEAFF
-	few	TRBV15	TRBJ1-4	CATSRAGLGGEKLFF
-	-	TRBV30	TRBJ1-2	CAWSVYSGEVHGYTF
-	few	TRBV28	TRBJ2-7	CASSPETGHREQYF
TRBD1	-	TRBV28	TRBJ2-2	CASSLGRTGDTGELFF
TRBD1	-	TRBV28	TRBJ1-2	CASSLHRGWVYGYTF
TRBD1	-	TRBV5-8	TRBJ1-2	CASSLAGTGSIGYTF
-	-	TRBV18	TRBJ1-2	CASSVSGQFYGYTF
TRBD2	-	TRBV4-2	TRBJ2-1	CASSQGLAGDNEQFF
-	-	TRBV7-2	TRBJ2-4	CASSPARAKNIQYF
TRBD2	few	TRBV6-1	TRBJ2-1	CASNPTSGNYNEQFF
TRBD2	-	TRBV9	TRBJ2-1	CASSVDLRGGGDEQFF
TRBD1	-	TRBV7-8	TRBJ1-5	CASSFLTGEKDNQPQHF